This record concerns one T cell receptor (beta chain) sequence. This record comes from a study of regulatory T cells in long-lasting Graves disease. Described time point: newly diagnosed GD, antithyroid drugs for less than 3 months. The TCR library was made from RNA that had been extracted from PBMCs in TRIzol. The CDR3 is made up of 14 amino acids. With 8 bases removed from V and 6 bases from J, the gap between germline ends came to 19 bases. The germline gives CDR1 MNHNS, CDR2 SASEGT. To make TCR beta libraries, researchers used iRepertoire HTBI primers and Arm-PCR of CDR3 regions. In TCRdb, the multiplex PCR reads were re-called with MiXCR into one record per CDR3 protein. Here the sample spans roughly 520,000 distinct CDR3 sequences, about 12% being singletons. This sample also appeared in a second study, on T cells in Graves' hyperthyroidism and ophthalmopathy.

The material sequenced was peripheral blood mononuclear cells (PBMCs), taken at new diagnosis, from a patient treated with antithyroid drugs. V is TRBV6-1 and J is TRBJ1-1; D call uncertain. This clonotype originated in a woman aged 30 to 39 with Graves disease. CDR3 coding DNA: TGTGCCAGCGGTCCATTTTCCAGTCTCCCTGAAGCTTTCTTT. This codes for CASGPFSSLPEAFF.